Below, 19 T cell receptor beta chains from the same sample are listed, as sequenced in a study of cytomegalovirus exposure and HLA in healthy donors. The data were produced by immunoSEQ multiplex PCR, yet TCRdb's version contains in-frame clones alone and is incomplete. Among about 130,000 clones listed, 80% to 90% were seen once. The specimen was PBMCs. The receptors originated from a woman between 18 and 29 years old in good health and CMV-seropositive.

This chain links TRBV30 with TRBJ2-2, with 8 bases matching TRBD1. CDR1 is GTSNPN and CDR2 is SVGIG in the germline V gene (reference sequence). This CDR3 spans 17 amino acids. Trimming at V came to 0 bases and at J to 7 bases, leaving 13 bases not matched to a gene. CDR3 sequence: CAWSVRFSQGDVGELFF. The CDR3 DNA follows: TGTGCCTGGAGTGTACGATTCTCACAGGGGGACGTCGGGGAGCTGTTTTTT.

This clone has more than one count but fewer than ten. The chain is built from TRBV4-3 and TRBJ2-7, with D possibly TRBD1 on 6 matching bases. CDR3 size: 17 residues. Germline V lookup: CDR1 LGHNA, CDR2 YSLEER. The V end was cut by 0 bases, the J end by 4 bases, with 19 bases between. Here the CDR3 DNA reads TGCGCCAGCAGCCAAGATTTTACAGGGTACTCAAATTACGAGCAGTACTTC. Amino acids: CASSQDFTGYSNYEQYF.

This chain joins TRBV14 and TRBJ2-7; D is undetermined. The germline V gene encodes CDR1 SGHDN and CDR2 FVKESK. V gave up 1 base and J gave up 3 bases, with 10 bases separating them. The CDR3 has 14 residues. This CDR3 is CASSQALKIYEQYF. The CDR3 DNA follows: TGTGCCAGCAGCCAAGCACTAAAGATCTACGAGCAGTACTTC. The full variable domain, with the rest looked up from reference TRBV14 and TRBJ2-7, is EAGVTQFPSHSVIEKGQTVTLRCDPISGHDNLYWYRRVMGKEIKFLLHFVKESKQDESGMPNNRFLAERTGGTYSTLKVQPAELEDSGVYFCASSQALKIYEQYFGPGTRLTVT.

The chain uses TRBV23-1 and TRBJ2-3; 9 bases line up with TRBD2. TRBV23-1 has ORF status, its function being uncertain. The trim removed 4 bases at V and 1 base at J, leaving 9 bases unmatched. CDR3 length: 17 amino acids. CDR3 sequence reads: CASSRRVAGGGTDTQYF. The CDR3 DNA sequence: TGCGCCAGCAGTCGGCGGGTTGCGGGGGGGGGCACAGATACGCAGTATTTT.

The chain is built from TRBV7-8 and TRBJ2-2, with D maybe TRBD2 (6 bases). V gave up 5 bases and J gave up 10 bases, with 20 bases separating them. The CDR3 consists of 15 residues. Germline V gene sequence: CDR1 SGHVS, CDR2 FQNEAQ. CDR3 region: CASSLVGSYTPELFF. As DNA, the CDR3 is TGTGCCAGCAGCCTCGTCGGGAGCTACACCCCGGAGCTGTTTTTT.

The rearrangement joins TRBV4-1 to TRBJ1-2, with 9 bases matching TRBD1. CDR1 and CDR2 (germline): MGHRA, YSYEKL. The CDR3 is 15 residues long. The ends lost 3 bases at V and 4 bases at J; junction bases unmatched: 6. CDR3 nucleotide sequence: TGCGCCAGCAGCCAGGGACAGGGCCCTCTCTATGGCTACACCTTC. Translated: CASSQGQGPLYGYTF.

This sequence joins TRBV12-5 and TRBJ1-2, with TRBD1 as a possible D gene (5 bases). With 0 bases removed from V and 5 bases from J, the gap between germline ends came to 16 bases. The CDR3 loop spans 16 amino acids. Germline CDR1 LGHNT, CDR2 FRNRAP. CDR3 protein: CASGLVSARDGYGYTF. DNA of the CDR3: TGTGCTAGTGGTTTGGTATCCGCCAGGGATGGTTATGGCTACACCTTC. Full variable domain (remainder filled in from reference TRBV12-5 and TRBJ1-2): DARVTQTPRHKVTEMGQEVTMRCQPILGHNTVFWYRQTMMQGLELLAYFRNRAPLDDSGMPKDRFSAEMPDATLATLKIQPSEPRDSAVYFCASGLVSARDGYGYTFGSGTRLTVV.

The chain carries TRBV9 and TRBJ1-6; 7 nucleotides align to TRBD1. V dropped 4 bases and J dropped 7; count of bases not matched to a gene: 5. In germline, CDR1 is SGDLS, CDR2 YYNGEE. This CDR3 has 14 amino acids. CDR3 bases: TGTGCCAGCAGCTCAAGACAGGGAAATTCACCCCTCCACTTT. This gives the protein CASSSRQGNSPLHF.

The J gene is TRBJ2-7, the V gene TRBV11-2; perhaps TRBD2 as D (7 bases). The CDR3 length is 15 residues. CDR1 is SGHAT and CDR2 is FQNNGV in the germline V gene. The V end was cut by 5 bases, the J end by 4 bases, with 18 bases between. CDR3 bases: TGTGCCAGCAGCCCTACCCTAGGGGGGGGGTACGAGCAGTACTTC. Encoded protein: CASSPTLGGGYEQYF.

This clone was seen just once. This chain uses TRBV30 with TRBJ1-4; perhaps TRBD1 as D (5 bases). This CDR3 is built from 16 residues. Per the germline V gene, CDR1 is GTSNPN and CDR2 is SVGIG (reference sequence). V shed 0 bases and J shed 4 bases, with 15 bases lying between them. This CDR3 is CAWSVQGRGFNEKLFF. As DNA, the CDR3 is TGTGCCTGGAGTGTTCAAGGGAGGGGCTTTAATGAAAAACTGTTTTTT. Supplemented by reference TRBV30 and TRBJ1-4, the full variable domain reads SQTIHQWPATLVQPVGSPLSLECTVEGTSNPNLYWYRQAAGRGLQLLFYSVGIGQISSEVPQNLSASRPQDRQFILSSKKLLLSDSGFYLCAWSVQGRGFNEKLFFGSGTQLSVL.

V usage is TRBV9 and J usage is TRBJ2-2, with TRBD2 identical over 7 bases. Trimming removed 0 bases from V and 5 bases from J; junction bases left unmatched: 16. Germline CDR1 is SGDLS and CDR2 is YYNGEE. The CDR3 runs 19 residues. CDR3 coding DNA: TGTGCCAGCAGCGTAGGTTGGGGCGGGGGAACCAGGGCGACCGGGGAGCTGTTTTTT. It codes for CASSVGWGGGTRATGELFF.

The chain joins TRBV6-4 to TRBJ2-3; 8 bases line up with TRBD2. CDR3 length equals 13 residues. In germline, CDR1 is MRHNA, CDR2 SNTAGT. V lost 6 bases and J lost 4; bases outside the gene matches: 3. The CDR3 here is CASSGGASDTQYF. The CDR3 DNA follows: TGTGCCAGCAGCGGGGGGGCATCAGATACGCAGTATTTT.

The rearrangement links TRBV6-1 to TRBJ1-5; the D gene is possibly TRBD1 (5 bases). CDR1 is MNHNS and CDR2 is SASEGT in the germline V gene. This CDR3 region has 14 residues. V lost 5 bases and J 4 bases, leaving 12 bases between the germline ends. CDR3 loop: CASSRQRTNQPQHF. The DNA of the CDR3 is TGTGCCAGCAGTCGACAGAGAACAAATCAGCCCCAGCATTTT.

This chain connects TRBV7-6 to TRBJ2-1, with D possibly TRBD2 on 6 matching bases. Looked up from germline, CDR1 is SGHVS and CDR2 is FNYEAQ. This CDR3 is built from 18 residues. Trimming removed 0 bases at V and 4 bases at J, with 19 bases between. DNA of the CDR3: TGTGCCAGCAGCTTAGCTCCGGGACTGCAACACTATTACAATGAGCAGTTCTTC. Protein product: CASSLAPGLQHYYNEQFF.

The CDR3 loop reads CASSFRQGTDYYGYTF. The DNA for the CDR3 is TGTGCCAGCAGTTTCCGACAAGGGACAGACTACTATGGCTACACCTTC. The chain has TRBV6-5 and TRBJ1-2; 7 nucleotides align to TRBD1. Per germline, CDR1 MNHEY and CDR2 SVGAGI. This CDR3 contains 16 residues. Losses at the gene ends were 4 bases for V and 3 bases for J; bases not matched to a gene: 11.

V usage is TRBV5-4 and J usage is TRBJ2-3; D is possibly TRBD1 (6 bases). The V gene's germline CDR1 is SGHNT and CDR2 YYREEE (reference sequence). This CDR3 has 13 amino acids. Trimming cost V 0 bases and J 6 bases, with 8 bases left between them. CDR3 residues: CASSLDRDDTQYF. The CDR3 nucleotides are TGTGCCAGCAGCTTGGACAGGGACGATACGCAGTATTTT.

The chain recombines TRBV6-5 with TRBJ2-7, with TRBD2 identical over 14 bases. Looked up from germline, CDR1 is MNHEY and CDR2 is SVGAGI. The CDR3 sequence is 15 residues long. Unmatched junction bases numbered 3, after V lost 5 bases and J lost 3 bases. CDR3 sequence reads: CASSAGLAGGYEQYF. The CDR3 DNA follows: TGTGCCAGCAGTGCAGGACTAGCGGGGGGCTACGAGCAGTACTTC.

This clone was detected once. The J gene is TRBJ1-2, the V gene TRBV30, with D perhaps matching TRBD1 (5 bases). From germline, CDR1 is GTSNPN and CDR2 SVGIG (reference sequence). The CDR3 spans 13 residues. The ends were cut back, 4 bases at V and 4 bases at J, with 13 bases in the middle. The chain's CDR3 is CAWTLGRGYGYTF. The CDR3 DNA follows: TGTGCCTGGACTCTAGGGAGGGGCTATGGCTACACCTTC.

This chain uses TRBV11-2 with TRBJ2-3; 10 bases are shared with TRBD2. Losses at the gene ends were 2 bases for V and 6 bases for J; bases not matched to a gene: 8. CDR1 and CDR2 from the germline V gene are SGHAT and FQNNGV. The CDR3 runs 16 residues. CDR3 in amino acids: CASSLSAGGRGDTQYF. Written as DNA, the CDR3 is TGTGCCAGCAGCTTATCAGCGGGGGGGCGAGGCGATACGCAGTATTTT.